One and the same sample provided the 9 T cell receptor beta chains below, sequenced in a study of blood T cell repertoires in COVID-19. Sequencing was performed with immunoSEQ multiplex PCR; in TCRdb, only in-frame clones are kept and a portion is missing. The sample contains more than 120,000 clones, approximately 81% of which appear only once. Sample: peripheral blood. These receptors were taken from a human donor with acute or convalescent COVID-19. The donor label of this sample is uncertain.

The J gene is TRBJ1-2, the V gene TRBV6-5; 7 nucleotides agree with TRBD1. Per germline, CDR1 MNHEY and CDR2 SVGAGI. The CDR3 runs to 13 residues. Trimming cost V 6 bases and J 7 bases; bases outside gene matches: 8. Here the CDR3 reads CASSLTQGVGYTF. The CDR3 DNA sequence: TGTGCCAGCAGCCTAACCCAGGGGGTTGGCTACACCTTC.

V and J are TRBV6-5 and TRBJ2-7; D perhaps matches TRBD1 (5 bases). Trimming shortened V by 8 bases and J by 6 bases, and 8 bases separated the two germline ends. The CDR3 totals 10 residues. Germline CDR1 reads MNHEY; CDR2 reads SVGAGI. CDR3 amino acids: CASGRGEQYF. CDR3 nucleotide sequence: TGTGCCAGCGGTAGGGGCGAGCAGTACTTC.

This clone was seen a few times. The V gene is TRBV18, the J gene TRBJ2-7, with 7 nucleotides matching TRBD1. The CDR3 sequence is 15 residues long. Trimming took 4 bases from V and 2 from J; bases not matched to a gene: 8. Germline V gene data show CDR1 as KGHSH and CDR2 as LQKENI. Written as DNA, the CDR3 is TGTGCCAGCTCACGGTCCGGGACAGCAACCTACGAGCAGTACTTC. It encodes CASSRSGTATYEQYF.

The chain has TRBV19 and TRBJ2-7; unclear D gene. Germline lookup yields CDR1 LNHDA and CDR2 SQIVND (reference sequence). V shed 2 bases and J shed 3 bases, with 11 bases lying between them. The CDR3 consists of 14 residues. DNA of the CDR3: TGTGCCAGTAGTATAAAGATCAACGGCTACGAGCAGTACTTC. Its translation: CASSIKINGYEQYF.

The genes are TRBV14 and TRBJ2-7; 9 nucleotides agree with TRBD2. In germline, CDR1 is SGHDN, CDR2 FVKESK. The ends lost 0 bases at V and 2 bases at J; junction bases unmatched: 2. The CDR3 contains 15 residues. The CDR3 DNA follows: TGTGCCAGCAGCCAAGATGCTAGCGGGGCCTACGAGCAGTACGTC. Translated, it gives CASSQDASGAYEQYV.

The chain carries TRBV25-1 and TRBJ1-6; D ambiguous. V was shortened by 1 base and J by 4 bases, with 11 bases between the two germline ends. The CDR3 is 16 residues long. Per germline, CDR1 MGHDK and CDR2 SYGVNS. CDR3 nucleotides: TGTGCCAGCAGTGAATCCCCGGTGCGTTATAATTCACCCCTCCACTTT. Translating gives CASSESPVRYNSPLHF.

The rearrangement uses TRBV7-3 and TRBJ2-1; D is ambiguous. The length of the CDR3 is 12 residues. V was pared by 3 bases and J by 5 bases, with 5 bases between. Germline V gene sequence: CDR1 SGHTA, CDR2 FQGTGA. The CDR3 region is CASSFRDNEQFF. The CDR3 bases are TGTGCCAGCAGCTTCCGGGACAATGAGCAGTTCTTC.

The chain carries TRBV11-2 and TRBJ2-7; possibly TRBD1 for D (5 bases). V was cut by 2 bases and J by 6 bases, with 8 bases left in between. This CDR3 is 12 amino acids long. Germline V CDR1 and CDR2: SGHAT, FQNNGV. CDR3 in DNA: TGTGCCAGCAGCTTAACAGGCCTCGAGCAGTACGTC. Amino acid sequence: CASSLTGLEQYV.

The genes are TRBV25-1 and TRBJ1-1; D ambiguous. This CDR3 spans 13 amino acids. Germline V gene lookup returns CDR1 MGHDK and CDR2 SYGVNS. Trimming took off 4 bases at V and 3 bases at J, with 9 bases between the two ends. The CDR3 DNA sequence: TGTGCCAGCAGTGCCCCCCCGGACACTGAAGCTTTCTTT. This sequence encodes CASSAPPDTEAFF.